This T cell receptor (beta chain) was sequenced for a study of CD4 T cells in relation to SARS-CoV-2 and coronaviruses. Before the COVID-19 pandemic, during about 2010-2018, CD4+ T cells were taken from unexposed donors. After nine to ten days of culture, CD4+ T cells were isolated. Testing used SARS-CoV-2 S/N and four cold-coronavirus spikes on unexposed-donor CD4+ T cells, cells permitting. On this clone: Its antigen remains unidentified.

The CDR3 length is 14 residues. Germline trimming cut 7 bases from V and 2 bases from J; bases unmatched to any gene: 6. Germline V gene data show CDR1 as WSHSY and CDR2 as SAAADI. TCRdb's table, derived via immunoSEQ multiplex PCR, lists solely in-frame clones and lacks some. The sample has about 23,000 clones, around 76% seen once. Study-wide results and limits: Monoreactive clones expanded significantly more to SARS-CoV-2 than crossreactive clones did.

The source is a human donor in good health. This chain links TRBV10-2 with TRBJ2-7; 9 positions agree with TRBD1. The sequenced material came from CD4+ T cells from PBMCs, cultured in vitro. The CDR3 loop reads CASNAGTGTYEQYF. The CDR3 DNA sequence: TGCGCCAGCAACGCGGGGACAGGGACCTACGAGCAGTACTTC.